This TCR beta chain was captured in a study of regulatory T cells in long-lasting Graves disease (dated by TCRdb to the early 2020s). With respect to the entire study: Newly diagnosed Graves' disease patients had taken antithyroid drugs for less than 3 months. Persistent Graves' disease patients were compared with newly diagnosed Graves' disease patients by peripheral blood TCR sequencing and RNA sequencing. The study was registered as a clinical trial and conducted in China. A total of about 33 samples were covered by TCR sequencing, comprising around 13 persistent and around 20 newly diagnosed Graves' disease patients.

The library was obtained by multiplex PCR. Reads for this sample came from an Illumina HiSeq 4000. To build TCR beta libraries, CDR3 regions were amplified by Arm-PCR using iRepertoire HTBI primers. PCR products were gel purified before sequencing. Under the source paper's analysis protocol: A total of some 65 TRBV and 14 TRBJ segments were identified across samples and were used for gene usage analysis of CDR3 amino acid clonotypes. Filtered high-quality paired reads were merged into contigs using COPE and FqMerger. BLAST was used to align contigs to IMGT TRBV, TRBD and TRBJ reference genes, with CDR3 defined following IMGT. Clonotypes above 0.1% frequency were classified as highly expanded clones. Shannon entropy was used to measure repertoire diversity, and the Gini coefficient was used to measure V-J evenness. Clonotypes shared by more than one individual were considered public. Starting from the raw public reads, TCRdb applied fastp trimming at Q25, assembled clones with MiXCR and retained in-frame beta chains. Each record represents a unique CDR3 protein, reported with the most common genes and DNA among its rows. It is TCRdb's table, rather than the study itself, that gives the V and J calls and clone size. This sample lists 410,000 or so distinct CDR3 sequences; approximately 15% were detected once. The ten largest clones take up approximately 15% of the sample.

The sample's time point label, decoded: newly diagnosed GD, antithyroid drugs for less than 3 months. For both TCR sequencing and RNA sequencing, RNA was extracted from PBMCs using TRIzol. Graves' disease was diagnosed according to American Thyroid Association guidelines. Patients were recruited from an endocrinology department in Xi'an, China. From each patient, approximately 10 milliliters of peripheral blood was collected into an EDTA anticoagulant tube. Ficoll Paque Plus density gradient separation was used to isolate PBMCs, and no further T cell sorting was performed. An Agilent 2100 Bioanalyzer and agarose gel were used to check RNA quality, while a NanoDrop 2000 measured RNA concentration. Findings and caveats that apply to the study as a whole: Only the TCR beta chain was sequenced and analyzed. The study examined only peripheral blood because the primary lesion, thyroid tissue, could not be accessed. More public clonotypes were shared among persistent patients (roughly 2,700) than among newly diagnosed patients (roughly 1,000). The authors noted that the small sample size was a limitation that may lower accuracy. Compared with newly diagnosed patients, patients with persistent Graves' disease had lower TCR Shannon entropy and fewer highly expanded clones, which suggests clonal expansion.

Note on this clonotype: What this receptor recognizes is not known. There are no base qualities to consult, and no much larger clone falls within one base.

The sample was also linked to a second study, of T cells in Graves' hyperthyroidism and ophthalmopathy. The second paper further reports: Graves' hyperthyroidism was defined as stable when no progression to ophthalmopathy occurred over 18 months of follow-up. Hyperthyroidism patients were newly diagnosed, had a disease duration of under 2 months, and were aged 18 to 65 years. Exclusion was applied to patients with uncontrolled infections, other autoimmune diseases, pregnancy or lactation. Clinical symptoms, serum thyroxine and TRAb, thyroid ultrasound, and orbital computed tomography formed the basis for the diagnoses. For the first round of RT-PCR on the TCR CDR3, the HTBI primer set was used together with the Qiagen OneStep RT-PCR kit. Blood samples also contained most of the expanded thyroid clonotypes (frequency above 0.001), which suggests that blood repertoires may reflect thyroid immune responses. A 13 V-J signature model separated ophthalmopathy from stable hyperthyroidism, with approximately 87% sensitivity and approximately 81% specificity in cross-validation and 80%/75% in testing. In validation, the model predicted progression to ophthalmopathy a median of about 5.9 months before onset, with about 67% sensitivity and just under 75% specificity. To identify TCR V-J signatures that set the groups apart, the researchers used a discovery cohort of approximately 98 patients, made up of 40 to 45 with Graves' ophthalmopathy and about 55 with stable Graves' hyperthyroidism. Prospective prediction of ophthalmopathy was tested in an independent validation cohort of 18 to 20 hyperthyroidism patients and 17 patients who later progressed to ophthalmopathy. The roughly 100 discovery patients were randomly divided into training and test sets at a 7:3 ratio. In roughly six Graves' hyperthyroidism patients, the study also compared T-cell repertoires from thyroid tissue with T-cell repertoires from blood. Following sampling, methimazole starting at 30 mg daily was given to hyperthyroidism patients, and high-dose intravenous methylprednisolone was given to ophthalmopathy patients. A second multiplex PCR round built the libraries, followed by size selection and purification. The libraries were sequenced on an Illumina HiSeq2000 using paired-end 100 bp reads. SOAPnuke was used to process the raw data, removing reads that contained adapters or uncalled bases, had a mean Phred below 15, or lacked an exact match to the constant primer or identifier. High-quality paired reads were merged using COPE v1.2.5, and each unique nucleotide sequence was defined as a clonotype. MiTCR v1.1 was used to align clonotypes to the IMGT TRBV, TRBD and TRBJ reference segments. Only V-J combinations with frequency above 0.0001, covering 99.2% of repertoires, were analysed. The TCS score was defined as F50 (clonal expansion) divided by E x V (chaos), with BLOSUM62-based TCRdist calculated between CDR3 peptides within each V-J. Welch's t-statistics and random forest reduced around 550 V-J features to 13, which were used in a naive Bayes classifier (R e1071). Sample size was not statistically predetermined, and investigators were not blinded to group allocation. The paper reports TCR Vbeta CDR3 sequencing of 130 to 150 peripheral blood samples: approximately 41 ophthalmopathy, under 85 hyperthyroidism and around 17 progressor patients.

The sample was peripheral blood mononuclear cells (PBMCs), taken at new diagnosis, from a patient treated with antithyroid drugs. The receptor's source is a woman under 40 with Graves disease. Donor details come from another sample of the same person, matched by shared clones.

The DNA reads TGTGCCAGCAGCGACAGGGAGAAAACTGAAGCTTTCTTT. Its coded protein is CASSDREKTEAFF. The chain links TRBV5-4 with TRBJ1-1; 7 bases in the junction line up with TRBD1. CDR1 SGHNT and CDR2 YYREEE are derived from the germline V gene (reference sequence). The CDR3, from cysteine to phenylalanine, totals 13 residues. Only CDR3 DNA is held: 39 bases, read in frame from base 1. V lost 4 bases and J lost 5 bases, and the count of bases not matched to a germline gene is 5.